The subject of this entry is one T cell receptor (beta chain). Its antigen remains unidentified. The CDR3 has 18 residues. The ends lost 0 bases at V and 3 bases at J; junction bases unmatched: 11. Germline assignment: CDR1 SGHRS and CDR2 YFSETQ. This entry belongs to a study of a mutant IDH1 vaccine in newly diagnosed glioma. Study overall: The patients were given eight vaccinations, one each in weeks 1, 3, 5, 7, 11, 15, 19 and 23. Patients arrived already treated with radiotherapy, temozolomide, or both, most having had both.

The data were produced by immunoSEQ multiplex PCR, yet TCRdb's version contains in-frame clones alone and is incomplete. This sample has fewer than 100,000 clones, with about 91% found just once. Time point defined: week 5, during vaccination. Every vaccine dose comprised 300 ug of mutant IDH1 20-mer peptide plus topical imiquimod. The chain couples TRBV5-1 to TRBJ2-5; 10 positions agree with TRBD1. The TCR originated in a woman aged 50 to 65 with glioma. The source material was PBMCs, sampled from a glioma patient whose treatment included an IDH1 peptide vaccine. The CDR3 sequence: CASSLAPYSGQGKETQYF. The CDR3 DNA reads TGCGCCAGCAGCTTGGCACCCTACTCGGGACAGGGGAAAGAGACCCAGTACTTC.